These 27 T cell receptor beta chains were all obtained from the same sample, sequenced in a study of blood T cell repertoires in COVID-19. The data were produced by immunoSEQ multiplex PCR, yet TCRdb's version contains in-frame clones alone and is incomplete. The sample lists some 200,000 clones, about 78% occurring once. The sample comprised peripheral blood. All receptors derive from a woman in her fifties or sixties with active or convalescent COVID-19.

V is TRBV27 and J is TRBJ1-1, with 11 bases matching TRBD1. CDR1 MNHEY and CDR2 SMNVEV come from the germline V gene (reference sequence). This CDR3 has 13 amino acids. J gave up 9 bases and V 5 bases, and 5 bases lay outside the gene matches. CDR3 residues: CASSVGTGGKAFF. The CDR3 nucleotides read TGTGCCAGCAGTGTCGGGACAGGGGGAAAAGCTTTCTTT.

This clone came up a few times. The rearrangement uses TRBV7-3 and TRBJ1-6; perhaps TRBD1 as D (5 bases). This CDR3 contains 17 residues. Trimming removed 4 bases at V and 7 bases at J, with 20 bases between. Germline loops: CDR1 SGHTA, CDR2 FQGTGA. CDR3 protein: CASSYVPGGAQNSPLHF. In nucleotides, the CDR3 is TGTGCCAGCAGCTACGTACCAGGAGGGGCGCAAAATTCACCCCTCCACTTT. Variable domain in full (rest from reference TRBV7-3 and TRBJ1-6): GAGVSQTPSNKVTEKGKYVELRCDPISGHTALYWYRQSLGQGPEFLIYFQGTGAADDSGLPNDRFFAVRPEGSVSTLKIQRTERGDSAVYLCASSYVPGGAQNSPLHFGNGTRLTVT.

The V and J genes are TRBV18 and TRBJ1-1; a possible D gene is TRBD1 (6 bases). Per the germline V gene, CDR1 is KGHSH and CDR2 is LQKENI. The CDR3 runs 13 residues. The V end lost 4 bases, the J end lost 1 base, and 7 bases lay between the germline ends. The CDR3 sequence is CASSQGQNTEAFF. CDR3 in DNA: TGTGCCAGCTCACAGGGACAGAACACTGAAGCTTTCTTT.

With regard to this clone: Different DNA sequences within this sample yield the same CDR3. This chain's CDR3 is CASSQGSSGSYEQYF. The DNA of the CDR3 is TGTGCCAGCAGCCAAGGATCTAGCGGGAGTTACGAGCAGTACTTC. The rearrangement joins TRBV4-2 to TRBJ2-7; 10 nucleotides align to TRBD2. V was clipped by 1 base and J by 4 bases; unmatched bases: 4. CDR3 length: 15 amino acids. Germline CDR1 is LGHNA and CDR2 is YNFKEQ.

This chain connects TRBV24-1 to TRBJ2-1, with 7 bases matching TRBD1. The CDR3 has 16 residues. Per germline, CDR1 KGHDR and CDR2 SFDVKD. Trimming cost V 2 bases and J 3 bases; bases outside gene matches: 6. CDR3 region: CATSDSDRDSYNEQFF. CDR3 in DNA: TGTGCCACCAGTGATTCCGACCGGGACAGCTACAATGAGCAGTTCTTC.

Details on this clone: An end of the junction does not agree with germline; a read error may underlie this. The chain couples TRBV7-7 to TRBJ2-5; 10 bases match TRBD2. This CDR3 is built from 16 residues. Germline V gene sequence: CDR1 SSHAT, CDR2 FNYEAQ (reference sequence). CDR3: CASSPRTSGVTETQYF. As DNA, the CDR3 is TGTGCTAGCAGCCCAAGAACTAGCGGGGTAACGGAGACCCAGTACTTC.

Turning to this clone: Other DNA sequences of this sample code for an identical CDR3. V and J are TRBV10-3 and TRBJ1-5, with D maybe TRBD1 (5 bases). The CDR3 has 14 amino acids. The V end lost 2 bases, the J end lost 2 bases, and 7 bases lay between the germline ends. The germline V gene encodes CDR1 ENHRY and CDR2 SYGVKD. The CDR3 sequence is CAISERGGNQPQHF. DNA for the CDR3: TGTGCCATCAGTGAGAGGGGCGGCAATCAGCCCCAGCATTTT.

The CDR3 region is CASSSGSGGDEQFF. The DNA for the CDR3 is TGTGCCAGCAGCTCGGGGTCAGGGGGCGATGAGCAGTTCTTC. The rearrangement uses TRBV7-9 and TRBJ2-1; TRBD1 aligns across 8 bases. CDR1 and CDR2 from the germline V gene are SEHNR and FQNEAQ (reference sequence). The length of the CDR3 is 14 residues. Trimming removed 4 bases from V and 8 bases from J; junction bases left unmatched: 7. Supplemented by reference TRBV7-9 and TRBJ2-1, the full variable domain reads DTGVSQNPRHKITKRGQNVTFRCDPISEHNRLYWYRQTLGQGPEFLTYFQNEAQLEKSRLLSDRFSAERPKGSFSTLEIQRTEQGDSAMYLCASSSGSGGDEQFFGPGTRLTVL.

This sequence joins TRBV5-5 and TRBJ1-1; 11 bases fit TRBD1. V was pared by 4 bases and J by 7 bases, with 6 bases of the junction left unmatched. The CDR3 spans 14 residues. Germline CDR1 and CDR2: SGHKS and YYEKEE (reference sequence). The CDR3 sequence: CASSGTGGGDEAFF. In nucleotides, the CDR3 is TGTGCCAGCAGCGGGACAGGGGGAGGAGATGAAGCTTTCTTT.

This clone has a count of ten or more. The rearrangement joins TRBV5-5 to TRBJ2-7; TRBD2 matches 7 bases. V shed 1 base, J shed 3 bases, and the junction held 7 bases outside the gene matches. The CDR3 contains 15 residues. Germline CDR1 reads SGHKS; CDR2 reads YYEKEE (reference sequence). CDR3 coding DNA: TGTGCCAGCAGCTTGCAGCTAGCGGAGAACTACGAGCAGTACTTC. Protein sequence: CASSLQLAENYEQYF.

The rearrangement joins TRBV11-2 to TRBJ2-1; 7 nucleotides align to TRBD2. This CDR3 spans 13 amino acids. The V gene end was trimmed by 3 bases and the J gene end by 4 bases; junction bases not matched to a gene: 0. The germline CDR1 and CDR2 sequences are SGHAT and FQNNGV. In DNA, the CDR3 is TGTGCCAGCAGCTTTAGCGGGTACAATGAGCAGTTCTTC. Its protein is CASSFSGYNEQFF.

This clone was detected ten times or more. DNA for the CDR3: TGTGCTAGCGCCACAACAGCGAACACCGGGGAGCTGTTTTTT. It translates to CASATTANTGELFF. The genes are TRBV12-5 and TRBJ2-2; D gene unclear. V lost 9 bases and J lost 0, with 11 bases in between. The germline V gene encodes CDR1 LGHNT and CDR2 FRNRAP. The CDR3 sequence is 14 residues long.

The V gene is TRBV2, the J gene TRBJ2-3, with 8 nucleotides matching TRBD2. This CDR3 is 16 amino acids long. Germline V gene data show CDR1 as SNHLY and CDR2 as FYNNEI. V was pared by 5 bases and J by 4 bases, with 11 bases of the junction left unmatched. CDR3 DNA sequence: TGTGCCAGCAGTCGGAACGGGGGGGCGGTGGCAGATACGCAGTATTTT. Its translation is CASSRNGGAVADTQYF.

The J gene is TRBJ1-3, the V gene TRBV30; D is undetermined. This CDR3 is built from 12 residues. The germline V and J ends were trimmed by 4 bases and 2 bases, with 6 bases remaining between them. Per the germline V gene, CDR1 is GTSNPN and CDR2 is SVGIG (reference sequence). The CDR3 loop reads CAWTGTGNTIYF. The CDR3, as DNA: TGTGCCTGGACAGGAACTGGAAACACCATATATTTT. The whole variable domain, remainder taken from reference TRBV30 and TRBJ1-3, is SQTIHQWPATLVQPVGSPLSLECTVEGTSNPNLYWYRQAAGRGLQLLFYSVGIGQISSEVPQNLSASRPQDRQFILSSKKLLLSDSGFYLCAWTGTGNTIYFGEGSWLTVV.

The chain uses TRBV4-3 and TRBJ2-2; 11 bases line up with TRBD2. J was trimmed by 5 bases and V by 1 base; bases with no gene match: 6. There are 17 residues in the CDR3. CDR1 and CDR2 (germline): LGHNA, YSLEER. CDR3 loop: CASSQGLLAGGTGELFF. In DNA, the CDR3 is TGCGCCAGCAGCCAAGGGCTCCTAGCGGGAGGTACCGGGGAGCTGTTTTTT.

Worth noting for this clone: A single base separates this from a much larger clone, so it may be a read error. This chain links TRBV5-1 with TRBJ2-7, with 7 nucleotides matching TRBD2. Trimming removed 7 bases from V and 9 bases from J; junction bases left unmatched: 16. The V gene's germline CDR1 is SGHRS and CDR2 YFSETQ. This CDR3 comprises 14 residues. The CDR3 coding sequence is TGCGCCAGCGCCCTTGGCCTAGCGGTCGACGGGCAGTACTTC. This codes for CASALGLAVDGQYF.

This chain links TRBV28 with TRBJ1-5, with D perhaps TRBD1 (6 bases). Germline assignment: CDR1 MDHEN and CDR2 SYDVKM. V was pared by 0 bases and J by 0 bases, with 9 bases between. This CDR3 spans 16 amino acids. The CDR3 DNA reads TGTGCCAGCAGTTTATGGGTGGGGGCTAGCAATCAGCCCCAGCATTTT. Protein: CASSLWVGASNQPQHF.

Only a few counts were recorded for this clone. The chain links TRBV10-3 to TRBJ2-1; no clear D gene. V was shortened by 4 bases and J by 7 bases, with 8 bases between the two germline ends. Germline V gene data show CDR1 as ENHRY and CDR2 as SYGVKD. The CDR3 loop spans 12 amino acids. The CDR3 reads CAISALPNEQFF. The CDR3 DNA sequence: TGTGCCATCAGTGCTCTTCCGAATGAGCAGTTCTTC.

This chain connects TRBV6-5 to TRBJ2-1; 7 bases are shared with TRBD1. From germline, CDR1 is MNHEY and CDR2 SVGAGI. This CDR3 has 14 residues. V was pared by 6 bases and J by 0 bases, with 2 bases of the junction left unmatched. The CDR3 loop reads CASRGDSSYNEQFF. Here the CDR3 DNA reads TGTGCCAGCAGGGGGGACAGCTCCTACAATGAGCAGTTCTTC.

The chain uses TRBV7-9 and TRBJ2-3; TRBD2 agrees at 8 bases. The junction had 3 bases not matched to a gene; V was cut back by 4 bases and J by 0 bases. The V gene's germline CDR1 is SEHNR and CDR2 FQNEAQ (reference sequence). The CDR3 loop spans 15 amino acids. The CDR3 DNA is TGTGCCAGCAGCTCTTCTAGCGGGAGCACAGATACGCAGTATTTT. This translates into CASSSSSGSTDTQYF. Full variable domain (remainder filled in from reference TRBV7-9 and TRBJ2-3): DTGVSQNPRHKITKRGQNVTFRCDPISEHNRLYWYRQTLGQGPEFLTYFQNEAQLEKSRLLSDRFSAERPKGSFSTLEIQRTEQGDSAMYLCASSSSSGSTDTQYFGPGTRLTVL.

This clone was counted between two and nine times. The genes are TRBV25-1 and TRBJ2-3; D possibly corresponds to TRBD2 (5 bases). CDR1 is MGHDK and CDR2 is SYGVNS in the germline V gene. Trimming cost V 3 bases and J 4 bases, with 11 bases left between them. This CDR3 is built from 14 residues. CDR3: CASSDAGAADTQYF. CDR3 nucleotides: TGTGCCAGCAGTGATGCGGGTGCGGCAGATACGCAGTATTTT.

The CDR3 protein is CASSSDSLGGYGYTF. The CDR3 region has the DNA TGTGCCAGCAGTTCGGACAGCCTCGGCGGCTATGGCTACACCTTC. The rearrangement uses TRBV28 and TRBJ1-2; tentative D call: TRBD1 (6 bases). The CDR3 is 15 amino acids. The germline CDR1 and CDR2 sequences are MDHEN and SYDVKM. The V and J ends lost 4 bases and 4 bases respectively, with 16 bases between them.

This clone occurred once. This chain joins TRBV2 and TRBJ2-7; D perhaps matches TRBD1 (6 bases). From germline, CDR1 is SNHLY and CDR2 FYNNEI. V dropped 1 base and J dropped 7 bases, with 11 bases sitting between them. The CDR3 contains 13 residues. CDR3 loop: CASSEDRVGEQYF. The DNA for the CDR3 is TGTGCCAGCAGTGAAGACAGGGTTGGGGAGCAGTACTTC.

This clone was recorded at least ten times. The gene calls are TRBV12-3 or TRBV12-4 and TRBJ2-1; perhaps TRBD1 as D (7 bases). V gave up 7 bases and J gave up 7 bases, with 14 bases separating them. The CDR3 totals 13 residues. The CDR3 DNA follows: TGTGCCAGCACTGCGGGACAGAGTAATGAGCAGTTCTTC. Its protein product is CASTAGQSNEQFF.

The chain uses TRBV4-1 and TRBJ2-1; D is possibly TRBD2 (6 bases). Per the germline V gene, CDR1 is MGHRA and CDR2 is YSYEKL. V lost 4 bases and J 8 bases, leaving 12 bases between the germline ends. The CDR3 sequence is 13 residues long. The CDR3 spells CASSRGTFHEQFF. The CDR3 nucleotides are TGCGCCAGCAGCCGAGGGACTTTCCATGAGCAGTTCTTC.

The V and J genes are TRBV7-9 and TRBJ2-7; weak D call: TRBD1 (5 bases). Between the trimmed V and J ends, which lost 10 bases and 6 bases, there was a span of 19 bases. The CDR3 has 13 amino acids. Germline assignment: CDR1 SEHNR and CDR2 FQNEAQ (reference sequence). This CDR3 is CATTRWQGSEQYF. In nucleotides, the CDR3 is TGTGCCACCACGAGGTGGCAGGGATCCGAGCAGTACTTC.

The rearrangement uses TRBV29-1 and TRBJ2-7, with 7 bases identical to TRBD2. Trimming cost V 3 bases and J 6 bases; bases outside gene matches: 8. This CDR3 region has 13 residues. Germline CDR1 SQVTM, CDR2 ANQGSEA. The CDR3 coding sequence is TGCAGCGTTGACAGGACGGGGAGGGCCGAGCAGTACTTC. This encodes CSVDRTGRAEQYF.